Listed here are 30 T cell receptor beta chains from one sample, sequenced in a study of vaccination and CD4 T cells after COVID-19. These receptors have no identified antigens. Documented treatment: roughly 10-day PBMC culture with coronavirus spike peptide pools or control peptides (ViraFEST assay). Once obtained from cultured CD4+ T cells, the DNA was sequenced using the Oncomine TCR Beta short-read assay. Each CDR3 protein gets one entry after TCRdb re-called the PCR reads with MiXCR. The repertoire has 9,500 to 15,000 distinct CDR3 sequences, roughly three fifths of them found once; the top ten carry around 13%. Sequenced material: CD4+ T cells from blood, cultured in vitro. All receptors come from a human donor who had recovered from COVID-19.

The V and J genes are TRBV20-1 and TRBJ2-2; 15 nucleotides line up with TRBD2. The length of the CDR3 is 16 residues. In germline, CDR1 is DFQATT, CDR2 SNEGSKA (reference sequence). The J segment lost 4 bases and the V segment lost 5 bases, leaving 5 bases of the junction unmatched. The CDR3 here is CSALRTSGRATGELFF. CDR3 in DNA: TGCAGTGCTCTAAGGACTAGCGGGAGGGCCACCGGGGAGCTGTTTTTT.

V usage is TRBV6-2 or TRBV6-3 and J usage is TRBJ1-5; the match to TRBD1 covers 11 bases. CDR3 size: 14 residues. Trimming at V came to 2 bases and at J to 9 bases, leaving 3 bases not matched to a gene. Germline V gene data show CDR1 as MNHEY and CDR2 as SVGEGT. CDR3 sequence: CASSYGTGGSPQHF. As DNA, the CDR3 is TGTGCCAGCAGTTACGGGACAGGGGGTTCGCCCCAGCATTTT.

The chain couples TRBV6-2 or TRBV6-3 to TRBJ1-5; D not resolved. The CDR3 consists of 13 residues. The V gene's germline CDR1 is MNHEY and CDR2 SVGEGT. V shed 1 base and J shed 2 bases, with 3 bases lying between them. The CDR3 DNA is TGTGCCAGCAGTTACTGGGGCAATCAGCCCCAGCATTTT. Encoded protein: CASSYWGNQPQHF.

The V call is TRBV12-3 or TRBV12-4, the J call TRBJ2-7; TRBD1 might be the D (5 bases). CDR3 size: 15 residues. Deletions cut 2 bases from V and 4 bases from J, with 15 bases between. CDR3 DNA sequence: TGTGCCAGCAGTTTAAGGACACGGACGACATACGAGCAGTACTTC. Residues: CASSLRTRTTYEQYF.

This clonotype is large in the sample. The gene calls are TRBV2 and TRBJ2-3; D is uncertain. Germline values: CDR1 SNHLY, CDR2 FYNNEI. The V and J ends lost 6 bases and 0 bases respectively, with 7 bases between them. The CDR3 runs 13 residues. CDR3 residues: CASRASSTDTQYF. In DNA form, the CDR3 reads TGTGCCAGCAGAGCTTCTAGCACAGATACGCAGTATTTT. The entire variable domain, with the rest obtained from reference TRBV2 and TRBJ2-3, is as follows: EPEVTQTPSHQVTQMGQEVILRCVPISNHLYFYWYRQILGQKVEFLVSFYNNEISEKSEIFDDQFSVERPDGSNFTLKIRSTKLEDSAMYFCASRASSTDTQYFGPGTRLTVL.

The sample holds one count of this clonotype. J is TRBJ2-3 and V is TRBV20-1; 7 positions agree with TRBD2. The germline V gene has CDR1 DFQATT and CDR2 SNEGSKA (reference sequence). V was clipped by 3 bases and J by 2 bases; unmatched bases: 11. The CDR3 totals 16 residues. CDR3 amino acids: CSASPPASGHTDTQYF. The CDR3 DNA reads TGCAGTGCTAGTCCGCCGGCTAGCGGTCACACAGATACGCAGTATTTT.

This clonotype has just a few counts. The gene calls are TRBV21-1 and TRBJ1-1; TRBD1 is the table's D call, not checked against the DNA. TRBV21-1 is termed a pseudogene. This CDR3 region has 14 residues. The CDR3 sequence: CASSMGIQLRGAFF. The CDR3 coding sequence is TGTGCCAGCAGCATGGGTATACAACTTAGGGGGGCTTTCTTT.

The V gene is TRBV10-3, the J gene TRBJ2-1; a weak D match, TRBD2 (6 bases). The V and J ends lost 3 bases and 0 bases respectively, with 12 bases between them. CDR3 size: 16 residues. Germline lookup yields CDR1 ENHRY and CDR2 SYGVKD. CDR3 bases: TGTGCCATCAGTGATGCGGATAGCGGCTCCTACAATGAGCAGTTCTTC. It is translated as CAISDADSGSYNEQFF.

The V and J genes are TRBV6-1 and TRBJ2-2, with TRBD1 identical over 8 bases. With V trimmed by 7 bases and J by 8 bases, 9 bases remained unmatched. CDR1 and CDR2 (germline): MNHNS, SASEGT. The CDR3 covers 14 residues. The CDR3 DNA follows: TGTGCCAGCATTATGCCAGGGGGCACGGGGGAGCTGTTTTTT. Translating gives CASIMPGGTGELFF.

This clonotype was detected only once. V and J are TRBV5-1 and TRBJ2-3; D gene unclear. The CDR3 sequence is 13 residues long. The V gene lost 4 bases and the J gene lost 2 bases, with 8 bases spanning the gap. Germline V gives CDR1 SGHRS, CDR2 YFSETQ. CDR3 in amino acids: CASSLLLTDTQYF. As DNA, the CDR3 is TGCGCCAGCAGCCTTCTCCTCACAGATACGCAGTATTTT.

This sequence joins TRBV5-1 and TRBJ1-6, with D uncertain. CDR1 is SGHRS and CDR2 is YFSETQ in the germline V gene. This CDR3 comprises 15 residues. With 4 bases removed from V and 7 bases from J, the gap between germline ends came to 15 bases. CDR3 loop: CASSPDGSGNSPLHF. The CDR3 DNA sequence: TGCGCCAGCAGCCCGGACGGTAGTGGAAATTCACCCCTCCACTTT.

In its sample, this clonotype was seen a few times. The genes are TRBV20-1 and TRBJ1-2, with D hard to call. Germline V lookup: CDR1 DFQATT, CDR2 SNEGSKA (reference sequence). The CDR3 is made up of 11 amino acids. V lost 2 bases, J lost 7 bases, and 8 bases lay in between. The CDR3 here is CSARIGIGYTF. CDR3 sequence (DNA): TGCAGTGCTAGAATCGGGATTGGCTACACCTTC.

The chain couples TRBV29-1 to TRBJ1-1, with D possibly TRBD1 on 6 matching bases. V was trimmed by 7 bases and J by 1 base, leaving 10 bases between them. Germline V CDR1 and CDR2: SQVTM, ANQGSEA. The CDR3 covers 12 residues. CDR3 region: CSAGGANTEAFF. The CDR3 coding sequence is TGCAGCGCTGGGGGGGCGAACACTGAAGCTTTCTTT. The full variable domain, its missing parts supplied by reference TRBV29-1 and TRBJ1-1, is SAVISQKPSRDICQRGTSLTIQCQVDSQVTMMFWYRQQPGQSLTLIATANQGSEATYESGFVIDKFPISRPNLTFSTLTVSNMSPEDSSIYLCSAGGANTEAFFGQGTRLTVV.

The V gene is TRBV6-1, the J gene TRBJ2-5, with 15 bases aligning to TRBD2. The CDR3 sequence is 19 residues long. Trimming took 4 bases from V and 5 from J; bases not matched to a gene: 14. CDR1 is MNHNS and CDR2 is SASEGT in the germline V gene. CDR3 bases: TGTGCCAGCAGTGCAGGGTTTTGGACTAGCGGGAGGGGTGGGGAGACCCAGTACTTC. The encoded protein is CASSAGFWTSGRGGETQYF.

This clonotype was counted between two and nine times. The chain recombines TRBV5-1 with TRBJ1-2; no firm D call. Trimming stripped 4 bases from V and 6 bases from J, with 10 bases between. Germline assignment: CDR1 SGHRS and CDR2 YFSETQ. The CDR3 is made up of 12 amino acids. The CDR3 nucleotides are TGCGCCAGCAGCCGGACCCTGGATGGCTACACCTTC. This translates into CASSRTLDGYTF.

The chain links TRBV18 to TRBJ1-2, with D possibly TRBD1 on 5 matching bases. CDR1 KGHSH and CDR2 LQKENI come from the germline V gene. The CDR3 has 15 residues. V was clipped by 1 base and J by 6 bases, with 15 bases between them. Here the CDR3 reads CASSPQAVGVDGYTF. CDR3 sequence (DNA): TGTGCCAGCTCACCACAGGCTGTGGGGGTGGATGGCTACACCTTC.

The rearrangement joins TRBV20-1 to TRBJ2-1; D not certain. Trimming pared 0 bases from V and 0 bases from J, leaving 6 bases between. The germline CDR1 and CDR2 sequences are DFQATT and SNEGSKA (reference sequence). The CDR3 has 14 residues. In DNA form, the CDR3 reads TGCAGTGCTAGAGATGGCGGCTCCTACAATGAGCAGTTCTTC. Translated: CSARDGGSYNEQFF.

This chain uses TRBV15 with TRBJ2-6; no firm D call. The V end was cut by 3 bases, the J end by 3 bases, with 12 bases between. The CDR3 is 16 amino acids. The germline CDR1 and CDR2 sequences are LNHNV and YYDKDF (reference sequence). In DNA, the CDR3 is TGTGCCACCAGCAGGACGGCCGGTAGTGGGGCCAACGTCCTGACTTTC. This sequence encodes CATSRTAGSGANVLTF.

This clonotype occurred a few times. V is TRBV20-1 and J is TRBJ2-5; possibly TRBD1 for D (6 bases). The CDR3 extends over 11 amino acids. Germline V gene sequence: CDR1 DFQATT, CDR2 SNEGSKA (reference sequence). The CDR3, as DNA: TGCAGCGGACAGATTGAAGAGACCCAGTACTTC. This gives the protein CSGQIEETQYF.

This chain joins TRBV11-3 and TRBJ2-1; TRBD2 agrees at 7 bases. The CDR3 has 15 amino acids. V was pared by 6 bases and J by 0 bases, with 5 bases of the junction left unmatched. Germline V gene lookup returns CDR1 SGHNT and CDR2 YENEEA. The chain's CDR3 is CASSESGASYNEQFF. CDR3 nucleotide sequence: TGTGCCAGCAGTGAGAGCGGGGCCTCCTACAATGAGCAGTTCTTC.

This sequence joins TRBV6-1 and TRBJ2-1, with D hard to call. The CDR3 is 14 residues long. Germline loops: CDR1 MNHNS, CDR2 SASEGT. Trimming cost V 6 bases and J 8 bases, with 17 bases left between them. This CDR3 is CASRAQRLLDEQFF. The CDR3 bases are TGTGCCAGCAGGGCCCAACGGTTGTTGGATGAGCAGTTCTTC.

This clonotype was recorded a few times. The gene calls are TRBV20-1 and TRBJ1-5; D gene unclear. The CDR3 has 11 amino acids. Deletions cut 1 base from V and 10 bases from J, with 8 bases between. Germline values: CDR1 DFQATT, CDR2 SNEGSKA (reference sequence). The CDR3: CSARVGSPQHF. The DNA for the CDR3 is TGCAGTGCTAGAGTCGGTTCACCCCAGCATTTT.

The chain combines TRBV12-3 or TRBV12-4 with TRBJ1-2, with unresolved D. This CDR3 is built from 14 residues. V dropped 5 bases and J dropped 4 bases, with 14 bases sitting between them. CDR3 residues: CASSHGLNAYGYTF. Written as DNA, the CDR3 is TGTGCCAGCAGTCACGGACTCAACGCCTATGGCTACACCTTC.

In regard to this clonotype: The CDR3 carries no conserved terminal phenylalanine or tryptophan, so it likely arises from a read error. The chain links TRBV6-1 to TRBJ2-1; D perhaps matches TRBD2 (5 bases). The length of the CDR3 is 13 residues. V lost 4 bases, J lost 7 bases, and 11 bases lay in between. The germline V gene encodes CDR1 MNHNS and CDR2 SASEGT. The CDR3 sequence: CASSAILGNEQFS. DNA of the CDR3: TGTGCCAGCAGTGCAATACTAGGGAATGAGCAGTTCTCC.

The V and J genes are TRBV20-1 and TRBJ2-3; TRBD2 agrees at 12 bases. This CDR3 comprises 15 residues. Looked up from germline, CDR1 is DFQATT and CDR2 is SNEGSKA (reference sequence). J gave up 4 bases and V 0 bases, and 2 bases lay outside the gene matches. The CDR3 reads CSARDTSGRSDTQYF. Written as DNA, the CDR3 is TGCAGTGCTAGAGACACTAGCGGGAGGTCAGATACGCAGTATTTT.

This chain connects TRBV6-1 to TRBJ1-5, with D hard to call. The CDR3 contains 13 residues. The germline gives CDR1 MNHNS, CDR2 SASEGT. The V end was cut by 6 bases, the J end by 4 bases, with 10 bases between. Here the CDR3 reads CASRRDGNQPQHF. For the CDR3, the DNA is TGTGCCAGCAGGCGAGATGGAAATCAGCCCCAGCATTTT.

CDR3 region: CSATTGAGFLSNQPQHF. CDR3 bases: TGCAGTGCAACGACAGGGGCTGGGTTTTTGAGCAATCAGCCCCAGCATTTT. The rearrangement uses TRBV20-1 and TRBJ1-5, with TRBD1 matching 8 bases. Germline V gene sequence: CDR1 DFQATT, CDR2 SNEGSKA (reference sequence). The CDR3 sequence is 17 residues long. J gave up 1 base and V 6 bases, and 14 bases lay outside the gene matches.

V and J are TRBV25-1 and TRBJ2-5, with D possibly being TRBD2 (7 bases). The CDR3 runs to 15 residues. The germline V gene encodes CDR1 MGHDK and CDR2 SYGVNS. The V and J ends lost 6 bases and 2 bases respectively, with 16 bases between them. The CDR3 DNA reads as TGTGCCAGCAGCCCCCGGGGGGCTGGGCAAGAGACCCAGTACTTC. It is translated as CASSPRGAGQETQYF.

This clonotype was recorded a few times. CDR3 residues: CASSEADPRQGDEQYF. The CDR3 region has the DNA TGTGCCAGCAGTGAAGCGGATCCGAGGCAGGGGGACGAGCAGTACTTC. The chain couples TRBV2 to TRBJ2-7, with 7 bases aligning to TRBD1. The CDR3 is made up of 16 amino acids. Trimming at V came to 0 bases and at J to 5 bases, leaving 10 bases not matched to a gene. Germline V gene sequence: CDR1 SNHLY, CDR2 FYNNEI. The variable domain in full, with the rest retrieved from reference TRBV2 and TRBJ2-7, is EPEVTQTPSHQVTQMGQEVILRCVPISNHLYFYWYRQILGQKVEFLVSFYNNEISEKSEIFDDQFSVERPDGSNFTLKIRSTKLEDSAMYFCASSEADPRQGDEQYFGPGTRLTVT.

The genes are TRBV15 and TRBJ2-5; no reliable D call. The germline V and J ends were trimmed by 0 bases and 2 bases, with 4 bases remaining between them. The length of the CDR3 is 13 residues. From germline, CDR1 is LNHNV and CDR2 YYDKDF (reference sequence). The CDR3 DNA reads TGTGCCACCAGCAGAGACCCGCAAGAGACCCAGTACTTC. It translates to CATSRDPQETQYF.